This T cell receptor beta chain emerged from a study of blood T cell repertoires in COVID-19. Overall study: The samples span acute and convalescent COVID-19 from the United States, Italy and Spain. In each case, the material was cDNA or gDNA derived from T cells, B-cell-depleted T cells, or PBMCs.

Clinical history as reported by participants underpinned cohort assignment. Per the original methods: How many nucleated cells were present was estimated from reference gene primer amplification. Profiled with immunoSEQ multiplex PCR; TCRdb holds only in-frame clones, not every one. The V and J calls and clone size are taken from that table; D and trimming were inferred from the DNA. Of 200,000 to 300,000 clones in the sample, 85% were seen once. The CDR3 extends over 18 amino acids. Germline V lookup: CDR1 SEHNR, CDR2 FQNEAQ (reference sequence). V shed 2 bases, J shed 2 bases, and the junction held 11 bases outside the gene matches.

The source is a woman aged 45-65 years with acute COVID-19. V and J are TRBV7-9 and TRBJ2-2, with TRBD1 identical over 7 bases. The specimen was PBMCs or T cells enriched from blood (not recorded which). CDR3 sequence (DNA): TGTGCCAGCAGCTTAAAGCCATACCGGACAGGAAACACCGGGGAGCTGTTTTTT. Translation: CASSLKPYRTGNTGELFF.